These 8 T cell receptor beta chains came from one sample sequenced in a study of T cells in Graves' hyperthyroidism and ophthalmopathy. Amplification targeted TCR beta CDR3 regions from RNA transcripts. In the first-round RT-PCR of the TCR CDR3, the HTBI primer set was used. MiXCR was run by TCRdb on the multiplex PCR reads, yielding one entry per CDR3 protein. The sample records approximately 400,000 distinct CDR3 sequences, around 18% being singletons. The material sequenced was blood. The receptors were sampled from a man in his late teens or twenties with Graves' ophthalmopathy.

This clonotype was seen repeatedly, ten times or more. The V gene is TRBV7-9, the J gene TRBJ2-7; 8 nucleotides align to TRBD2. Germline CDR1 is SEHNR and CDR2 is FQNEAQ (reference sequence). The CDR3 has 15 amino acids. J gave up 5 bases and V 1 base, and 7 bases lay outside the gene matches. The CDR3 reads CASSLVRLASNEQYF. CDR3 nucleotides: TGTGCCAGCAGCTTAGTGAGACTAGCGTCGAACGAGCAGTACTTC.

This clonotype came up many times. The V gene is TRBV28, the J gene TRBJ1-6, with 7 bases fitting TRBD1. Losses at the gene ends were 6 bases for V and 6 bases for J; bases not matched to a gene: 5. The CDR3 is 14 residues long. Germline V lookup: CDR1 MDHEN, CDR2 SYDVKM. CDR3 protein: CASSNRGSNSPLHF. CDR3 coding DNA: TGTGCCAGCAGCAACAGGGGTAGTAATTCACCCCTCCACTTT. The whole variable domain, filled in from reference TRBV28 and TRBJ1-6, reads DVKVTQSSRYLVKRTGEKVFLECVQDMDHENMFWYRQDPGLGLRLIYFSYDVKMKEKGDIPEGYSVSREKKERFSLILESASTNQTSMYLCASSNRGSNSPLHFGNGTRLTVT.

This clonotype was counted ten times or more. V usage is TRBV6-5 and J usage is TRBJ1-4, with TRBD1 as a possible D gene (5 bases). CDR1 and CDR2 (germline): MNHEY, SVGAGI. V was clipped by 0 bases and J by 7 bases, with 15 bases between them. CDR3 length: 16 amino acids. CDR3: CASSYSPPDSAEKLFF. The CDR3 bases are TGTGCCAGCAGTTACTCGCCCCCAGACAGTGCTGAAAAACTGTTTTTT.

This clonotype was counted at least ten times. The chain carries TRBV27 and TRBJ2-7; 8 bases are shared with TRBD2. The CDR3 runs 16 residues. The trim removed 7 bases at V and 3 bases at J, leaving 14 bases unmatched. The V gene's germline CDR1 is MNHEY and CDR2 SMNVEV (reference sequence). CDR3 sequence: CASTTVPGGGHYEQYF. The CDR3 DNA is TGTGCCAGCACCACGGTCCCTGGCGGGGGGCACTACGAGCAGTACTTC.

This clonotype showed up just a few times. The chain is built from TRBV11-3 and TRBJ2-2; D is possibly TRBD1 or TRBD2 (6 bases each). CDR1 is SGHNT, CDR2 YENEEA, per germline. Deletions cut 7 bases from V and 3 bases from J, with 15 bases between. The CDR3 spans 15 residues. Here the CDR3 reads CASTLGGRDTGELFF. CDR3 nucleotide sequence: TGTGCCAGCACCCTTGGGGGGCGCGACACCGGGGAGCTGTTTTTT.

At least ten counts were recorded for this clonotype. The chain joins TRBV2 to TRBJ1-2, with D unresolved. This CDR3 has 13 residues. Germline CDR1 reads SNHLY; CDR2 reads FYNNEI. V was trimmed by 3 bases and J by 0 bases, leaving 5 bases between them. The CDR3 loop reads CASSEKPNYGYTF. CDR3 coding DNA: TGTGCCAGCAGTGAGAAACCTAACTATGGCTACACCTTC.

This sequence joins TRBV4-1 and TRBJ2-1; 10 positions match TRBD2. V was clipped by 0 bases and J by 2 bases; unmatched bases: 4. This CDR3 has 17 residues. Germline V gene data show CDR1 as MGHRA and CDR2 as YSYEKL. CDR3 amino acids: CASSQDPSGGAYNEQFF. In DNA form, the CDR3 reads TGCGCCAGCAGCCAAGATCCGAGCGGGGGGGCCTACAATGAGCAGTTCTTC.

This clonotype came up a few times. The chain is built from TRBV18 and TRBJ2-1; D gene uncertain. The V gene's germline CDR1 is KGHSH and CDR2 LQKENI. The CDR3 runs 14 residues. The V end was cut by 0 bases, the J end by 6 bases, with 9 bases between. This CDR3 is CASSPPSIANEQFF. The CDR3 bases are TGTGCCAGCTCACCACCATCAATTGCCAATGAGCAGTTCTTC.